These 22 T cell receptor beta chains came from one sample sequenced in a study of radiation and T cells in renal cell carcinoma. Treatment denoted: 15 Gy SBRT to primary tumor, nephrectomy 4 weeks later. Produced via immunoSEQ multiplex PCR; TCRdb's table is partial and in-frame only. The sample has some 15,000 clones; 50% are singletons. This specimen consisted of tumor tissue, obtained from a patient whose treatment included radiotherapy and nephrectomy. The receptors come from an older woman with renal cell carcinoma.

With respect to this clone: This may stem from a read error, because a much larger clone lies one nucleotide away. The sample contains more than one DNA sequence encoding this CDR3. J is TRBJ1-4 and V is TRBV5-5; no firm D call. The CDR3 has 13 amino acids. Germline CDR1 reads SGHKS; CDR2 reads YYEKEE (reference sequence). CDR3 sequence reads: CASSWAGREKLFF. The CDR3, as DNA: TGTGCTAGCAGCTGGGCTGGGAGGGAAAAACTGTTTTTT.

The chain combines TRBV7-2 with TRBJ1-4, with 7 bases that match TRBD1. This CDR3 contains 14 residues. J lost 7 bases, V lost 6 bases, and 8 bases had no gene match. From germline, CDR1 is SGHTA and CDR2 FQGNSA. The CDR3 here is CASSVGTAIEKLFF. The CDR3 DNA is TGTGCCAGCAGTGTAGGGACAGCCATTGAAAAACTGTTTTTT.

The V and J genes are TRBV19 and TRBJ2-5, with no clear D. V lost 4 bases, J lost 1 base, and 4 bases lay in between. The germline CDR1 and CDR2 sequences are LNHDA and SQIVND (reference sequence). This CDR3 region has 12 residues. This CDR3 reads CASSSSQETQYF. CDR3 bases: TGTGCCAGTAGTAGCAGCCAAGAGACCCAGTACTTC.

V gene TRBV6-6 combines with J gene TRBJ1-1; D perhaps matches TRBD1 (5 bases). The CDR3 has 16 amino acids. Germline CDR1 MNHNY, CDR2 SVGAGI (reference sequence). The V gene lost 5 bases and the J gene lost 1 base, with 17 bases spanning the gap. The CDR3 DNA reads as TGTGCCAGCAGTCCCCTAAGCCGCGGGGGGAACACTGAAGCTTTCTTT. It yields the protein CASSPLSRGGNTEAFF.

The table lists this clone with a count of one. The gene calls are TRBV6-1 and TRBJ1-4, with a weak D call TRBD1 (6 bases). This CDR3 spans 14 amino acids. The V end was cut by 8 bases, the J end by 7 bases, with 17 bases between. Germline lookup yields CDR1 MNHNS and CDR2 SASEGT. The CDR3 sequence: CASLEGGRTEKLFF. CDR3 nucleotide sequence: TGTGCCAGCCTCGAGGGGGGGCGGACTGAAAAACTGTTTTTT.

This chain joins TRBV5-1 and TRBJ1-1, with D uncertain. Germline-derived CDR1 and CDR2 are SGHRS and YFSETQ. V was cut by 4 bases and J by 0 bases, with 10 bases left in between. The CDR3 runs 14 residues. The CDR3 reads CASSPTIMNTEAFF. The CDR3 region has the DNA TGCGCCAGCAGCCCCACGATCATGAACACTGAAGCTTTCTTT.

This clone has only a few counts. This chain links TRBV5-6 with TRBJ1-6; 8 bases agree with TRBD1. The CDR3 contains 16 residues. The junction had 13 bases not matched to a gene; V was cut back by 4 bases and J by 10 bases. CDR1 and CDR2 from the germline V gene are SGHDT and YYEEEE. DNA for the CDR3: TGTGCCAGCAGCGCCGCGTGGACAGGGATGGGATCACCCCTCCACTTT. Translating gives CASSAAWTGMGSPLHF.

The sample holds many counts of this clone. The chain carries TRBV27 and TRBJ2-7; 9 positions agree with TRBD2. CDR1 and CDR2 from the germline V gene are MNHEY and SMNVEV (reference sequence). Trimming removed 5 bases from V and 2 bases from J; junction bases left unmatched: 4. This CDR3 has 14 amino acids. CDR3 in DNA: TGTGCCAGCAGTCCCGGGACTAGCACCTACGAGCAGTACTTC. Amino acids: CASSPGTSTYEQYF.

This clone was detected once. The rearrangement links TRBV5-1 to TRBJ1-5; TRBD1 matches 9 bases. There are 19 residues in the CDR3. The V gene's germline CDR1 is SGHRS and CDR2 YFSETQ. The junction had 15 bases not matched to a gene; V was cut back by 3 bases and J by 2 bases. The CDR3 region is CASSSVPGQGDGGNQPQHF. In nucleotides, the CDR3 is TGCGCCAGCAGCTCAGTTCCGGGACAGGGAGATGGTGGCAATCAGCCCCAGCATTTT.

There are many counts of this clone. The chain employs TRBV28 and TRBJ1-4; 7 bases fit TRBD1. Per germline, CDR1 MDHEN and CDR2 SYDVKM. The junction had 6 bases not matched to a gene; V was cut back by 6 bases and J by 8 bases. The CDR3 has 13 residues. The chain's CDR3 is CASSPGTAEKLFF. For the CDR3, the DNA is TGTGCCAGCAGCCCCGGGACAGCGGAAAAACTGTTTTTT.

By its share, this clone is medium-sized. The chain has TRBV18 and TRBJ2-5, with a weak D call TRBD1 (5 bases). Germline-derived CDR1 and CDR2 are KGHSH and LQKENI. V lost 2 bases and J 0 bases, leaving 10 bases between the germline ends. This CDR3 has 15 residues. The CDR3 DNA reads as TGTGCCAGCTCACCAGGGGCTGCCTACCAAGAGACCCAGTACTTC. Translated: CASSPGAAYQETQYF.

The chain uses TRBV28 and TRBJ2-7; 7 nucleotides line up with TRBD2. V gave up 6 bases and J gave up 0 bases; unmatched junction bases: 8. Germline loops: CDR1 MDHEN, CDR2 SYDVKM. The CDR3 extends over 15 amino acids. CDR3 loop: CASSVVPGGSYEQYF. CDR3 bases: TGTGCCAGCAGCGTAGTCCCGGGGGGCTCCTACGAGCAGTACTTC.

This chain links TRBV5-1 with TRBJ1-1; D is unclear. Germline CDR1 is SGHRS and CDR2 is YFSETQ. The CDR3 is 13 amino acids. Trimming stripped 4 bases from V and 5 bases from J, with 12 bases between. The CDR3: CASSATVATEAFF. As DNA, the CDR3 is TGCGCCAGCAGCGCGACGGTCGCGACTGAAGCTTTCTTT.

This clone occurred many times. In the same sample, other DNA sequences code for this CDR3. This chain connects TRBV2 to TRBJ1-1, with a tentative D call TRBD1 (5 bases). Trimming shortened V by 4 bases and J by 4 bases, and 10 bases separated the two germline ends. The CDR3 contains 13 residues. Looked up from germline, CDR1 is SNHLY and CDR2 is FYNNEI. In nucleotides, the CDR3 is TGTGCCAGCAGTGTTGGGGGAAGCACTGAAGCTTTCTTT. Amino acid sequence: CASSVGGSTEAFF.

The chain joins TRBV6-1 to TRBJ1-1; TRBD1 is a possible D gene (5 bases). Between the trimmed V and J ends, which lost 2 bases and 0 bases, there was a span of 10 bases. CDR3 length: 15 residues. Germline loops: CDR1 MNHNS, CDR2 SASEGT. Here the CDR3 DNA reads TGTGCCAGCAGTGAACCCAGACAGATGAACACTGAAGCTTTCTTT. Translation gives CASSEPRQMNTEAFF.

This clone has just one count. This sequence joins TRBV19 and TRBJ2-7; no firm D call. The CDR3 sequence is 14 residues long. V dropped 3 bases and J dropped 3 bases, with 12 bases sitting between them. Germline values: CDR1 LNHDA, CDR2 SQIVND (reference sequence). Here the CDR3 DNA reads TGTGCCAGTAGTATGGTAAAGGGTGGCTACGAGCAGTACTTC. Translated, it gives CASSMVKGGYEQYF.

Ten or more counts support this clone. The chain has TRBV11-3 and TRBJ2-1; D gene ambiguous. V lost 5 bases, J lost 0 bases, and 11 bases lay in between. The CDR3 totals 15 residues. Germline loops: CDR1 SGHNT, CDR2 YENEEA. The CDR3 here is CASSLVMSSYNEQFF. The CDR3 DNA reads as TGTGCCAGCAGCCTTGTAATGAGCTCCTACAATGAGCAGTTCTTC.

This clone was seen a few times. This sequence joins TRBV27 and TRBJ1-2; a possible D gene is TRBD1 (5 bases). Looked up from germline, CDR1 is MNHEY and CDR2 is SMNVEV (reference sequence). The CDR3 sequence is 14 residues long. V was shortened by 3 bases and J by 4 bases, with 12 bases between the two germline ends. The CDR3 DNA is TGTGCCAGCAGTTTGGGGCGATCCCTCTATGGCTACACCTTC. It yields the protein CASSLGRSLYGYTF.

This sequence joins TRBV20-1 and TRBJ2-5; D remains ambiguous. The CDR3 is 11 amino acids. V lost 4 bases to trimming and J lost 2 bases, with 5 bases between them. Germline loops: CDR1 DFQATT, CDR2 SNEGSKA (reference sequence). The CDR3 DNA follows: TGCAGTGCTATCCAACAAGAGACCCAGTACTTC. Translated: CSAIQQETQYF.

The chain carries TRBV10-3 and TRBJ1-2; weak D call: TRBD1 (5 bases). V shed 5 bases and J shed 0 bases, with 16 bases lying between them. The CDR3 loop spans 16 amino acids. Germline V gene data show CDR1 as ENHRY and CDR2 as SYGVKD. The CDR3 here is CAISNAGTTPNYGYTF. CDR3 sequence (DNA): TGTGCCATCAGTAACGCAGGGACTACCCCTAACTATGGCTACACCTTC.

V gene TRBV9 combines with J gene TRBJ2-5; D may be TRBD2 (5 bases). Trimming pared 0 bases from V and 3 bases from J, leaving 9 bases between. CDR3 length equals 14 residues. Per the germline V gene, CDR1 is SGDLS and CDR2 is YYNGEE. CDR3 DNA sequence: TGTGCCAGCAGCGTAGCGAGTAGCGAAGAGACCCAGTACTTC. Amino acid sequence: CASSVASSEETQYF.

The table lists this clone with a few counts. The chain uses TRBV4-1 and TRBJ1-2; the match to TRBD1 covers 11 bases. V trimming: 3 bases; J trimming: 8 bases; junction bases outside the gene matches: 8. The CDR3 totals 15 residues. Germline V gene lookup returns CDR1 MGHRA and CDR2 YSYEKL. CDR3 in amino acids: CASSQGGQGARGYTF. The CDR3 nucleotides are TGCGCCAGCAGCCAGGGCGGACAGGGGGCGAGGGGCTACACCTTC.